This record looks at one TCR beta chain sequence and its context. Its antigen specificity is not known. Nothing much larger sits one base from this clone, and base qualities are not available. From the cysteine through the phenylalanine, the CDR3 covers 15 amino acids. Left in the record is the CDR3 DNA by itself, 45 bases read in frame from the first base. As encoded in the germline V gene (reference sequence), CDR1 is SEHNR while CDR2 is FQNEAQ. Germline trimming amounts to 5 bases on V and 6 bases on J, with 11 as the count of junction bases outside the gene matches. The sample comes from a study of CD8+CD57+ T cells in acquired aplastic anemia listed by TCRdb under 2018. Regarding the complete study: DNA extracted from sorted CD4+ and CD8+ cells had a mean of roughly 3.4 ug, with a range of roughly 0.2 to 27.4 ug. CD8+CD57+ expansion was defined as frequency above the mean frequency observed in healthy subjects. Points the paper makes about the study in general: Roughly 30 CD8+ CDR3 sequences were found to be shared between patients and controls, but these sequences appeared to be highly expressed in patients and within the immunodominant clones of the patients. Between patients and healthy controls, no significant difference in CD8+ Simpson's diversity was found (P=0.060).

Profiling of TCR beta VDJ combinations and CDR3 sequences used genomic DNA as the template. An Illumina HiSeq 2000 was used for TCR repertoire sequencing. For the original study's pipeline: TRBV/TRBJ rearrangement plots, CDR3 size and DJ length profiles, and Simpson's diversity index were used to assess repertoires. The most abundant DNA sequence in the deep sequencing data was defined as the immunodominant clone. CDR3 amino acid sequences were screened for sharing across subjects and were compared with published repertoires and the VDJdb database. TCRdb reran the public reads through fastp at Q25 and MiXCR, keeping productive beta chains. Rows with a matching CDR3 protein are joined into one entry that keeps the most common DNA and genes. TCRdb, rather than the study authors, made the V and J calls. Recorded for this sample are about 240,000 distinct CDR3 sequences; approximately 45% of them occurred a single time. The ten largest clones represent 7.8% of the sample.

Patients chosen for sequencing had shown expansion of CD8+CD57+ cells by flow cytometry. All patients had severe acquired aplastic anemia diagnosed by International Study of Aplastic Anemia and Agranulocytosis and Camitta criteria. No patient had received any therapy when blood was sampled. In this study, sorted CD4+ and CD8+ T cells from the blood of healthy subjects and of severe aplastic anemia patients had their TCR repertoires deep-sequenced. Patients were enrolled under clinicaltrials.gov protocols 00001620, 01623167, 00001397, 00071045, 00081523 and 00961064 in the USA. Ficoll-Paque density gradient centrifugation was used to isolate peripheral blood mononuclear cells. Before DNA was extracted, CD4+ and CD8+ T cells were sorted using either FACS or magnetic beads.

Recombination joined TRBV7-9 with TRBJ1-2; TRBD1 agrees with 8 junctional bases. The receptor was isolated from a human donor with aplastic anemia. What was sequenced was sorted CD4+, CD8+, or CD8+CD57+ T cells (not recorded which) from PBMCs. The DNA sequence is TGTGCCAGCAGCGGGAGGGACAGGAGGTACCATGGCTACACCTTC. It translates as CASSGRDRRYHGYTF.